Listed here are 4 T cell receptor beta chains from one sample, sequenced in a study of response to subunit inactivated influenza vaccine. TCRdb re-derived calls from the RT-PCR reads in MiXCR, one entry per CDR3 protein. The sample carries more than 450,000 distinct CDR3 sequences, around 11% recorded once. Source: PBMCs from blood, taken on the day of vaccination. These receptors all come from a man aged 50 or older who received an inactivated influenza vaccine.

This clonotype was picked up many times. J is TRBJ2-7 and V is TRBV12-3 or TRBV12-4, with 9 bases lining up with TRBD1. The V and J ends lost 6 bases and 6 bases, in that order; junction bases with no gene match: 6. CDR3 length: 13 amino acids. CDR3 nucleotide sequence: TGTGCCAGCAGACGTGGACAGGGGTCCGAGCAGTACTTC. Translated: CASRRGQGSEQYF.

This clonotype was recorded many times. V usage is TRBV10-3 and J usage is TRBJ2-1; 10 nucleotides agree with TRBD2. In germline, CDR1 is ENHRY, CDR2 SYGVKD. The CDR3 totals 14 residues. Trimming removed 8 bases from V and 5 bases from J; junction bases left unmatched: 6. The CDR3 here is CAIEAGGRNNEQFF. The CDR3 nucleotides read TGTGCCATCGAAGCGGGGGGGAGAAACAATGAGCAGTTCTTC.

This sequence joins TRBV6-2 or TRBV6-3 and TRBJ2-7; weak D call: TRBD1 (6 bases). Trimming shortened V by 6 bases and J by 1 base, and 16 bases separated the two germline ends. Per the germline V gene, CDR1 is MNHEY and CDR2 is SVGEGT. The CDR3 spans 15 residues. CDR3 residues: CASSPTRGDSYEQYF. The CDR3 coding sequence is TGTGCCAGCAGCCCCACCAGGGGAGATTCCTACGAGCAGTACTTC.

There are a few counts of this clonotype. V is TRBV28 and J is TRBJ2-7; tentatively, D is TRBD2 (6 bases). CDR1 is MDHEN and CDR2 is SYDVKM in the germline V gene. V dropped 8 bases and J dropped 2 bases, with 16 bases sitting between them. The CDR3 consists of 14 residues. The CDR3 region is CASCWAGPPYEQYF. For the CDR3, the DNA is TGTGCCAGCTGCTGGGCGGGACCCCCCTACGAGCAGTACTTC.